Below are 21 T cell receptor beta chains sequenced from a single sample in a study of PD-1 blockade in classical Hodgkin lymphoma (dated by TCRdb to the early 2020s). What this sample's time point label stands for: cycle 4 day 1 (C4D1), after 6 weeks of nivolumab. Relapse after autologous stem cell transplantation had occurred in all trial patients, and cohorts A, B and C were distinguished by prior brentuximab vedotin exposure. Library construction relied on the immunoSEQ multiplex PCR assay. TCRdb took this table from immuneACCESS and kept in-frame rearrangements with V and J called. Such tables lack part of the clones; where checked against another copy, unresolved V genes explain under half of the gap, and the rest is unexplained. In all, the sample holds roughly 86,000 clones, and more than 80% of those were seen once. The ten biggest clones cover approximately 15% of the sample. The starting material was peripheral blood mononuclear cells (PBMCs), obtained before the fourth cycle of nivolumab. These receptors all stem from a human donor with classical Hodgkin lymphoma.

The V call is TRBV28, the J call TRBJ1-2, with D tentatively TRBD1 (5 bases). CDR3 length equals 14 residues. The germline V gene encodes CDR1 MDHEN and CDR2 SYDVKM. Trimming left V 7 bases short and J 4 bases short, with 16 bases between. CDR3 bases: TGTGCCAGCAACGGGGGGGTTAGAGCCTATGGCTACACCTTC. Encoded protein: CASNGGVRAYGYTF.

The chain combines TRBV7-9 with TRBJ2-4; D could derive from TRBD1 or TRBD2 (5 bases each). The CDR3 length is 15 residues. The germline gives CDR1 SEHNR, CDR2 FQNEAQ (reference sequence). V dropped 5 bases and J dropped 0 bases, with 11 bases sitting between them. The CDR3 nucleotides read TGTGCCAGCAGCCCGCCAGGGAGAGCCAAAAACATTCAGTACTTC. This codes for CASSPPGRAKNIQYF.

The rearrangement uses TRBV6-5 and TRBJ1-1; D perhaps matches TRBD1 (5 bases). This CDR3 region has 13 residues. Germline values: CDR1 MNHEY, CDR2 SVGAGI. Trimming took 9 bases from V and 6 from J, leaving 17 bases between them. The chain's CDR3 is CASLRERGAEAFF. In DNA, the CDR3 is TGTGCCAGTCTGAGGGAGCGAGGGGCTGAAGCTTTCTTT.

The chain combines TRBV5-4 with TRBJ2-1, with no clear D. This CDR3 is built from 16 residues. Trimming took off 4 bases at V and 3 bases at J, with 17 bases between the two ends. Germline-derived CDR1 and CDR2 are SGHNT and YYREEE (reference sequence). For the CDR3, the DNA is TGTGCCAGCAGCACCTTAAACACTGCTAACTACAATGAGCAGTTCTTC. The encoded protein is CASSTLNTANYNEQFF. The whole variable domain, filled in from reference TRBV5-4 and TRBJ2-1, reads ETGVTQSPTHLIKTRGQQVTLRCSSQSGHNTVSWYQQALGQGPQFIFQYYREEENGRGNFPPRFSGLQFPNYSSELNVNALELDDSALYLCASSTLNTANYNEQFFGPGTRLTVL.

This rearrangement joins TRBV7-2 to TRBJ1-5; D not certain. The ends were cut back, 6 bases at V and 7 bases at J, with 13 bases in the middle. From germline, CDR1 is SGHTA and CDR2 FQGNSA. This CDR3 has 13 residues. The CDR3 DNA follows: TGTGCCAGCAGTGATTCGATGGGCCAGCCCCAGCATTTT. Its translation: CASSDSMGQPQHF.

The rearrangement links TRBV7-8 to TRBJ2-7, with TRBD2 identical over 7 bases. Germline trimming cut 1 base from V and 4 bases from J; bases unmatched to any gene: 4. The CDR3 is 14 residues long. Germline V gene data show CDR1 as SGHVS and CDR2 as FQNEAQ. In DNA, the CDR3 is TGTGCCAGCAGCTTAGTGGCGGGAGTTTACGAGCAGTACTTC. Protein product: CASSLVAGVYEQYF. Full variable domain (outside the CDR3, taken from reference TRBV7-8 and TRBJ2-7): GAGVSQSPRYKVAKRGQDVALRCDPISGHVSLFWYQQALGQGPEFLTYFQNEAQLDKSGLPSDRFFAERPEGSVSTLKIQRTQQEDSAVYLCASSLVAGVYEQYFGPGTRLTVT.

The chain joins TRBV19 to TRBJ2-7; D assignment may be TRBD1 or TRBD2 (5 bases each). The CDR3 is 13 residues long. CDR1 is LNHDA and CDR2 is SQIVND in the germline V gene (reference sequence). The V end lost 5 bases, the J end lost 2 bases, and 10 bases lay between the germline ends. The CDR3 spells CASSGGPAYEQYF. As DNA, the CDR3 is TGTGCCAGTAGTGGGGGACCCGCCTACGAGCAGTACTTC.

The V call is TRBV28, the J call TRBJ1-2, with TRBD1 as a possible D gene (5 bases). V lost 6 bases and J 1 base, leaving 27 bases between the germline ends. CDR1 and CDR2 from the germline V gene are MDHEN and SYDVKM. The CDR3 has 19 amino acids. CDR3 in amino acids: CASSLRTGLNRRVNYGYTF. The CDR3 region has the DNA TGTGCCAGCAGCCTCCGCACAGGCCTAAACAGAAGAGTTAACTATGGCTACACCTTC.

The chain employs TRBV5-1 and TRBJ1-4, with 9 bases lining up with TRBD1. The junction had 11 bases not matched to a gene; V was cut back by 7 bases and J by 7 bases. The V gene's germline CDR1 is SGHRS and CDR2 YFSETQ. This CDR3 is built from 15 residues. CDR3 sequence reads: CASARNGQGSEKLFF. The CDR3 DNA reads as TGCGCCAGCGCTCGAAATGGACAGGGGAGTGAAAAACTGTTTTTT. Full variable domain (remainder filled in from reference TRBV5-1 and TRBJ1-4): KAGVTQTPRYLIKTRGQQVTLSCSPISGHRSVSWYQQTPGQGLQFLFEYFSETQRNKGNFPGRFSGRQFSNSRSEMNVSTLELGDSALYLCASARNGQGSEKLFFGSGTQLSVL.

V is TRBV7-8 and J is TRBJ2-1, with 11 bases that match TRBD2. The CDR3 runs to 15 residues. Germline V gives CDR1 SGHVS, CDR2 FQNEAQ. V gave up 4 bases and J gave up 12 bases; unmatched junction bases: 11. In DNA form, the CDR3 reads TGTGCCAGCAGCTCTGGACTAGCGGGTTCCTCTAGGCAGTTCTTC. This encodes CASSSGLAGSSRQFF.

Here the CDR3 reads CASSEIAGGPSYEQYF. As DNA, the CDR3 is TGCGCCAGCAGTGAAATAGCGGGAGGGCCCTCGTACGAGCAGTACTTC. The chain couples TRBV10-2 to TRBJ2-7; 11 positions match TRBD2. Germline V gives CDR1 WSHSY, CDR2 SAAADI. The trim removed 3 bases at V and 4 bases at J, leaving 8 bases unmatched. This CDR3 spans 16 amino acids.

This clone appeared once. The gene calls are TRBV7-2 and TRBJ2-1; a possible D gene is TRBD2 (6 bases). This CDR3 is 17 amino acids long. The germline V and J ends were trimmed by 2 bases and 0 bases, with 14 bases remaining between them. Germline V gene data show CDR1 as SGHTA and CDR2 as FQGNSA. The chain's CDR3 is CASSLLGGIHSYNEQFF. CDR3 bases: TGTGCCAGCAGCTTACTCGGCGGGATTCACTCCTACAATGAGCAGTTCTTC.

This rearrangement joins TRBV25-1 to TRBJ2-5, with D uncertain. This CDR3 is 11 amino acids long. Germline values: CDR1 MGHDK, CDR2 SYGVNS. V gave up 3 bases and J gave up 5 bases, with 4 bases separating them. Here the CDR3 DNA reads TGTGCCAGCAGTGATTTGGAGACCCAGTACTTC. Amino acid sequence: CASSDLETQYF.

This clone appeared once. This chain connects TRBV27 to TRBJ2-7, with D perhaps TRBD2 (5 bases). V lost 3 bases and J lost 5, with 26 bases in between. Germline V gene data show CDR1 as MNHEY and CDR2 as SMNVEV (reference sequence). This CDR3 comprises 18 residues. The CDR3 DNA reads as TGTGCCAGCAGTTTTCGCCCGCCGGGCGGCGGGCTCCTGGACGAGCAGTACTTC. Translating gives CASSFRPPGGGLLDEQYF.

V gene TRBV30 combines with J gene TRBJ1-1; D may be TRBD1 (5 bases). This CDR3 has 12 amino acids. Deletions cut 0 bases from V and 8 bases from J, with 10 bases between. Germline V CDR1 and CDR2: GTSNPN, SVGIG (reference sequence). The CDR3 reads CAWSVPDIEAFF. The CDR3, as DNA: TGTGCCTGGAGTGTCCCGGACATAGAAGCTTTCTTT.

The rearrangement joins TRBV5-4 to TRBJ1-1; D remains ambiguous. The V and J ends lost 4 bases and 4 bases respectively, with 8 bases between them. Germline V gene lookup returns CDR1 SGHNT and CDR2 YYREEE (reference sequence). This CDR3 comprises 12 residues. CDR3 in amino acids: CASSTPGTEAFF. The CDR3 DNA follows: TGTGCCAGCAGCACCCCGGGCACTGAAGCTTTCTTT.

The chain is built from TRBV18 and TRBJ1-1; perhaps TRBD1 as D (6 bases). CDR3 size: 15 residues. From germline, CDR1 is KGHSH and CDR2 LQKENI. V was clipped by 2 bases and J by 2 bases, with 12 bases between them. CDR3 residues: CASSPRTALNTEAFF. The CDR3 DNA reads TGTGCCAGCTCACCAAGGACAGCTCTTAACACTGAAGCTTTCTTT.

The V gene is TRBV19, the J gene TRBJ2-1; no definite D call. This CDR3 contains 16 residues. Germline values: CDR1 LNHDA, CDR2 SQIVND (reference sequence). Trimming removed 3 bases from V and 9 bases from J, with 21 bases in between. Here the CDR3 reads CASSIGPRSGPSEQFF. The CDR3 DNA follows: TGTGCCAGTAGTATTGGGCCCCGCTCGGGCCCCAGTGAGCAGTTCTTC.

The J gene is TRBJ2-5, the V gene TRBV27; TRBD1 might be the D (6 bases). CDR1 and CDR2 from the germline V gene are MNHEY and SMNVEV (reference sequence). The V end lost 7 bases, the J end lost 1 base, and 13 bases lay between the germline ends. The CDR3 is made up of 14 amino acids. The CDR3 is CASNPTGIQETQYF. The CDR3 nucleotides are TGTGCCAGCAATCCAACAGGGATCCAAGAGACCCAGTACTTC.

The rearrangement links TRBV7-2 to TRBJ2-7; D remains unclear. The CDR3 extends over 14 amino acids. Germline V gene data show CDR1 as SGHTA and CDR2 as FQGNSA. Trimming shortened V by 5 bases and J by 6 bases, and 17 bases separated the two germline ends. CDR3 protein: CASSAAGSPSEQYF. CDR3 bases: TGTGCCAGCAGCGCTGCCGGGTCCCCGTCCGAGCAGTACTTC.

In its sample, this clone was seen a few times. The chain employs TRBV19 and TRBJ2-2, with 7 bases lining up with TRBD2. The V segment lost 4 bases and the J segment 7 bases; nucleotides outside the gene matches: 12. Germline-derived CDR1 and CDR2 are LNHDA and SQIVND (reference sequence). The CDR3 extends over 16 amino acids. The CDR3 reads CASSREAGIVYGELFF. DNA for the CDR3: TGTGCCAGTAGTAGAGAAGCGGGAATTGTGTACGGGGAGCTGTTTTTT.